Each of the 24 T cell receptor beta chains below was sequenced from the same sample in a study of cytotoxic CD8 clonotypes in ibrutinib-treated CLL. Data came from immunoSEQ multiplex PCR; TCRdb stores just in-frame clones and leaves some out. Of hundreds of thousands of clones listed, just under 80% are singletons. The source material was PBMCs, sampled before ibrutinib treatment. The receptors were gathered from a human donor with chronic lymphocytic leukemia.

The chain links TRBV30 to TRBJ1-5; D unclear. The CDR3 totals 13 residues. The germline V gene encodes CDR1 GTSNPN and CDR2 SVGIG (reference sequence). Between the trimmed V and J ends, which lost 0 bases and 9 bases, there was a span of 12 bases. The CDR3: CAWSVSPRGPQHF. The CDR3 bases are TGTGCCTGGAGTGTTTCTCCACGGGGGCCCCAGCATTTT.

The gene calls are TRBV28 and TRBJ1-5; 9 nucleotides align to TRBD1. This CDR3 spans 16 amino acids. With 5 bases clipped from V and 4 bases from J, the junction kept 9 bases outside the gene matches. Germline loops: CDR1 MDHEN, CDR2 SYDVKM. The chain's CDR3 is CASSPTGTGTNQPQHF. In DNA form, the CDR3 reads TGTGCCAGCAGTCCGACCGGGACAGGGACTAATCAGCCCCAGCATTTT.

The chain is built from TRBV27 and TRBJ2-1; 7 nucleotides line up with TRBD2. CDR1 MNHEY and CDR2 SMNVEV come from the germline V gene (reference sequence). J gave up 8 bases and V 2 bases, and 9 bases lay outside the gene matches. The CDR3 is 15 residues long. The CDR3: CASSLVRLAFHEQFF. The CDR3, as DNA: TGTGCCAGCAGTTTAGTGAGACTAGCTTTTCATGAGCAGTTCTTC.

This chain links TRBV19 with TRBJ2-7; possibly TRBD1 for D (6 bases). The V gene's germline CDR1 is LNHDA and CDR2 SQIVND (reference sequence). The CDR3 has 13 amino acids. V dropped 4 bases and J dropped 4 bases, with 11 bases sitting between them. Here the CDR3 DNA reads TGTGCCAGTAGTACCGGGACAAGTTACGAGCAGTACTTC. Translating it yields CASSTGTSYEQYF.

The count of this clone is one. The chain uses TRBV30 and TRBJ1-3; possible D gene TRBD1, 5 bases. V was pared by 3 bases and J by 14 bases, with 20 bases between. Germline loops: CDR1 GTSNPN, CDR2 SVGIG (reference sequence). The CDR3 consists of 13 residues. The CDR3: CAWRAPVVGRLYF. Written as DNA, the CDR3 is TGTGCCTGGAGGGCCCCGGTTGTGGGACGCCTATATTTT.

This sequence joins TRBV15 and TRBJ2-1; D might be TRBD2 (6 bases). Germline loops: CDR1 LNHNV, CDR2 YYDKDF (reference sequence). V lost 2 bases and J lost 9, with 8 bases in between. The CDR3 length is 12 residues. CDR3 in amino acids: CATSRSEGEQFF. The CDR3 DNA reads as TGTGCCACCAGCAGATCGGAGGGTGAGCAGTTCTTC.

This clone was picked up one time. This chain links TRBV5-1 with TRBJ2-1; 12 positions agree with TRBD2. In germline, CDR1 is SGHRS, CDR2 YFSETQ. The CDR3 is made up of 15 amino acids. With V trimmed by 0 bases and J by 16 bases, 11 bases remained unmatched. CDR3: CASSLDFGGLAGPFF. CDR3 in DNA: TGCGCCAGCAGCTTGGATTTTGGGGGACTAGCGGGCCCCTTCTTC.

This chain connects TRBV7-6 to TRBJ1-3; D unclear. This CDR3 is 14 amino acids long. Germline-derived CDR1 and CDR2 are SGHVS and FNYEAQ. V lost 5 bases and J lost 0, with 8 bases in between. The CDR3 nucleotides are TGTGCCAGCAGCCCGAGGACCTCTGGAAACACCATATATTTT. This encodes CASSPRTSGNTIYF.

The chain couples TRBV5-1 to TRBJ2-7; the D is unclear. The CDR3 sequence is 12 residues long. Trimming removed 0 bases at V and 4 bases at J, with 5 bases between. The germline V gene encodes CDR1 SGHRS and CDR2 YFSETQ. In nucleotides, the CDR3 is TGCGCCAGCAGCTTGGGTCGATACGAGCAGTACTTC. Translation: CASSLGRYEQYF.

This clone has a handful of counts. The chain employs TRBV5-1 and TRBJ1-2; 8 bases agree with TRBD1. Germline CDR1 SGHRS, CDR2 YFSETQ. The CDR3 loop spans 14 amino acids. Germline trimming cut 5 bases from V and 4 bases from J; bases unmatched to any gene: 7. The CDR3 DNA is TGCGCCAGCAGTCCTGACAGGGGCGGCTATGGCTACACCTTC. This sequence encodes CASSPDRGGYGYTF.

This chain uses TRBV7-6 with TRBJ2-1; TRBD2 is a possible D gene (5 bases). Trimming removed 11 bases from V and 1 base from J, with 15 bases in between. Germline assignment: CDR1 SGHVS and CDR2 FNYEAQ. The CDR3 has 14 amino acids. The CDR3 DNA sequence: TGTGCCGGCTCTGGAGGCGGGTCCTACAATGAGCAGTTCTTC. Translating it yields CAGSGGGSYNEQFF.

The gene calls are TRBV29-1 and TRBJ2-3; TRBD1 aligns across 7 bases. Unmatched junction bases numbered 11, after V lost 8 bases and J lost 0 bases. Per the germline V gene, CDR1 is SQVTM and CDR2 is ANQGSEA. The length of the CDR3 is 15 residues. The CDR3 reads CSTGQAVSSTDTQYF. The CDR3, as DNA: TGCAGCACCGGACAGGCAGTGTCTAGCACAGATACGCAGTATTTT.

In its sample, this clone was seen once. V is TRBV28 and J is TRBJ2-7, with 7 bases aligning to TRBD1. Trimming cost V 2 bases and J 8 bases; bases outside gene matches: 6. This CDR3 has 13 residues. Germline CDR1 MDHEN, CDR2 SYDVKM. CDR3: CASSLVDRAKQYF. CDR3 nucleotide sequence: TGTGCCAGCAGTTTAGTTGACAGGGCAAAGCAGTACTTC.

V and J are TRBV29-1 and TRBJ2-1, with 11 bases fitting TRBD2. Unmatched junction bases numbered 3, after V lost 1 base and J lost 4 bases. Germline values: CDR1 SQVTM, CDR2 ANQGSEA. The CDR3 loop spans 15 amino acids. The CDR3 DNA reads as TGCAGCGTTGAAGGTCTAGCGGGAGGTTACAATGAGCAGTTCTTC. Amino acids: CSVEGLAGGYNEQFF.

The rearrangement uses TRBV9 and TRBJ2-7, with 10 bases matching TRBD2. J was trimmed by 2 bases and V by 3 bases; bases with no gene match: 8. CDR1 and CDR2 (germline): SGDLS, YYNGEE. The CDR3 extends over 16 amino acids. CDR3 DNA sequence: TGTGCCAGCAGCGATCCACTAGCGGGGCCCACCTACGAGCAGTACTTC. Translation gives CASSDPLAGPTYEQYF.

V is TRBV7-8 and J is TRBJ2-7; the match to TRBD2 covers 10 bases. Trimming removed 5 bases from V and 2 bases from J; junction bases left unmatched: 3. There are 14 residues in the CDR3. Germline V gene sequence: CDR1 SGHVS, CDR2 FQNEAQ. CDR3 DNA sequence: TGTGCCAGCAGCCCAGCGGGGGGGCCCTACGAGCAGTACTTC. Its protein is CASSPAGGPYEQYF.

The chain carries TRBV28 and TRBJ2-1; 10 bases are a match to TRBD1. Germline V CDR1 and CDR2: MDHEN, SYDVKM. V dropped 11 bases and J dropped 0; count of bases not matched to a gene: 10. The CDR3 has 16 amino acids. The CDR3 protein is CAFGTGASSSYNEQFF. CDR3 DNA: TGTGCCTTCGGGACAGGGGCCTCCAGCTCCTACAATGAGCAGTTCTTC.

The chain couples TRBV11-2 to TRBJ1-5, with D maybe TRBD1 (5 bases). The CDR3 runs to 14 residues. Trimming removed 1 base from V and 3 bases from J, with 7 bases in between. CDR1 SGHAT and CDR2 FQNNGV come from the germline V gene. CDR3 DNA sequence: TGTGCCAGCAGCTTAGGACAGATCAATCAGCCCCAGCATTTT. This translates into CASSLGQINQPQHF.

CDR3 coding DNA: TGCAGTGCGGGACAGAGAAACATTCAGTACTTC. Its protein product is CSAGQRNIQYF. This rearrangement joins TRBV20-1 to TRBJ2-4; TRBD1 matches at 7 bases. Trimming took 6 bases from V and 6 from J; bases not matched to a gene: 2. Germline CDR1 reads DFQATT; CDR2 reads SNEGSKA (reference sequence). The CDR3 consists of 11 residues.

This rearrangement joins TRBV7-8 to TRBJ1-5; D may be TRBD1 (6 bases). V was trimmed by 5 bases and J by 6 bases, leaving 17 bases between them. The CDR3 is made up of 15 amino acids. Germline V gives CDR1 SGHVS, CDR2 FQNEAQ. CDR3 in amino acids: CASSRQAGLRQPQHF. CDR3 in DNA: TGTGCCAGCAGCAGACAGGCAGGGTTGCGTCAGCCCCAGCATTTT. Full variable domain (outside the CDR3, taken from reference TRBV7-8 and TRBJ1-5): GAGVSQSPRYKVAKRGQDVALRCDPISGHVSLFWYQQALGQGPEFLTYFQNEAQLDKSGLPSDRFFAERPEGSVSTLKIQRTQQEDSAVYLCASSRQAGLRQPQHFGDGTRLSIL.

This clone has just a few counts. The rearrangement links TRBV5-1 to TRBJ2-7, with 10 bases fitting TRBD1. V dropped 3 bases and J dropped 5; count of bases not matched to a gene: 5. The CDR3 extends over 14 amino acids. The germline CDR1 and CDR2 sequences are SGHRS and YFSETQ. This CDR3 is CASSWDRGRDEQYF. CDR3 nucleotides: TGCGCCAGCAGCTGGGACAGGGGCAGAGACGAGCAGTACTTC. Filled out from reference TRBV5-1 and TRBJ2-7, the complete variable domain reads KAGVTQTPRYLIKTRGQQVTLSCSPISGHRSVSWYQQTPGQGLQFLFEYFSETQRNKGNFPGRFSGRQFSNSRSEMNVSTLELGDSALYLCASSWDRGRDEQYFGPGTRLTVT.

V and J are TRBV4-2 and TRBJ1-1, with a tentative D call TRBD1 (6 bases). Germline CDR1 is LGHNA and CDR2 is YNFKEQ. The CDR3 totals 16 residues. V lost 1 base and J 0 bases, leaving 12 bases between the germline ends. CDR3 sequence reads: CASSQAGGPMNTEAFF. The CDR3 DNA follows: TGTGCCAGCAGCCAAGCCGGGGGGCCGATGAACACTGAAGCTTTCTTT.

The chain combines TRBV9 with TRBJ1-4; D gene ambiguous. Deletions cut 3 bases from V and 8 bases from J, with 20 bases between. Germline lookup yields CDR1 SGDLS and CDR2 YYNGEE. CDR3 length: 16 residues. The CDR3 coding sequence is TGTGCCAGCAGCGAGTCCGGAGGTCAGTACCTCGAAAAACTGTTTTTT. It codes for CASSESGGQYLEKLFF.

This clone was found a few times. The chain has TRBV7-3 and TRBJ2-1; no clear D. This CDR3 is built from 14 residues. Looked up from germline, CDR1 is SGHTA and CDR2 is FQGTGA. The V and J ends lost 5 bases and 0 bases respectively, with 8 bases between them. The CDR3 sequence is CASSPSSSYNEQFF. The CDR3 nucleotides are TGTGCCAGCAGCCCATCCAGCTCCTACAATGAGCAGTTCTTC.